The clone carrying this T cell receptor beta chain was observed a few times. Its specificity is unknown. This sample was included in a study of T-cell reconstitution after alpha-beta-depleted transplantation in children. Germline V gene lookup returns CDR1 ENHRY and CDR2 SYGVKD. This CDR3 is 12 amino acids long. With 6 bases clipped from V and 3 bases from J, the junction kept 2 bases outside the gene matches. General study results and limits: The origin of high day-60 TCRbeta diversity in some patients lay in surviving recipient T cells and thymic progenitors. It was newly produced T cells that mostly accounted for T-cell counts and diversity one year after transplant. Expanded graft clones numbering several hundred reportedly gave rise to alpha-beta T cells about two months after transplant.

The TCRbeta library incorporated unique molecular identifiers. TCRdb redid the calling of the PCR reads with MiXCR, one entry per CDR3 protein. The table has fewer than 750,000 distinct CDR3 sequences, approximately 30% seen once. The receptor was isolated from a boy less than two years old with Wiskott-Aldrich syndrome, due to receive a stem cell transplant. V is TRBV10-3 and J is TRBJ2-7, with TRBD1 matching 7 bases. Specimen: PBMCs, collected before TCRalphabeta/CD19-depleted stem cell transplant. The CDR3 DNA follows: TGTGCCATCAGCCAGGGGGACTACGAGCAGTACTTC. Translated, it gives CAISQGDYEQYF.